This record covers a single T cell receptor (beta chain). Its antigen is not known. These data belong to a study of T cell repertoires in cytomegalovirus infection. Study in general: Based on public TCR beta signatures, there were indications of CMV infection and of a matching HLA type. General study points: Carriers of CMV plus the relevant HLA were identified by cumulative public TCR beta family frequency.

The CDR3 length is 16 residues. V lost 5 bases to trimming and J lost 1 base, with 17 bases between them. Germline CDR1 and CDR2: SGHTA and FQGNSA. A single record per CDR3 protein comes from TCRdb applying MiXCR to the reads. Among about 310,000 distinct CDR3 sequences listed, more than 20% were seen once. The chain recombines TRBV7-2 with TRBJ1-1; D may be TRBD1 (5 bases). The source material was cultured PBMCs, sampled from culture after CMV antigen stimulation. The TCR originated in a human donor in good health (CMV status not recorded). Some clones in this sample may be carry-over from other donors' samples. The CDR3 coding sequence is TGTGCCAGCAGCCCCCTGGTCCCGGGGGGGAACACTGAAGCTTTCTTT. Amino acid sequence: CASSPLVPGGNTEAFF.